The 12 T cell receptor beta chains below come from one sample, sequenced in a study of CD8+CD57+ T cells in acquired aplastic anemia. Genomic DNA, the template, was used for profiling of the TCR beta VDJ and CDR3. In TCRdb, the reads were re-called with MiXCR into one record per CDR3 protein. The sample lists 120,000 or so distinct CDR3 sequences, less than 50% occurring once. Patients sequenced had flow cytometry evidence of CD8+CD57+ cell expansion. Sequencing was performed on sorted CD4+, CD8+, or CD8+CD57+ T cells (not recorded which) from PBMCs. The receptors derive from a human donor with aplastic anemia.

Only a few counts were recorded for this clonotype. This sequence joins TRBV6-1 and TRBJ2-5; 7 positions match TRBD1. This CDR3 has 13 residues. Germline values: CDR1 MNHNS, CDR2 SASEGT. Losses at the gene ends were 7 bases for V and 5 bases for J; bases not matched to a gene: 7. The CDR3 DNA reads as TGTGCCAGCACCCTAGGGGGCGGCGAGACCCAGTACTTC. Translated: CASTLGGGETQYF.

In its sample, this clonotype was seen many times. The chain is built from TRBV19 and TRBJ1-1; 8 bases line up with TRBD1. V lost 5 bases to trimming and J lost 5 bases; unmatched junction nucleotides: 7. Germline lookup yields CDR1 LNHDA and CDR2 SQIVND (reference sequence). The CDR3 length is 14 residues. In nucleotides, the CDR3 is TGTGCCAGTAGTCCAACAGGGGGTAGGACTGAAGCTTTCTTT. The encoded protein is CASSPTGGRTEAFF.

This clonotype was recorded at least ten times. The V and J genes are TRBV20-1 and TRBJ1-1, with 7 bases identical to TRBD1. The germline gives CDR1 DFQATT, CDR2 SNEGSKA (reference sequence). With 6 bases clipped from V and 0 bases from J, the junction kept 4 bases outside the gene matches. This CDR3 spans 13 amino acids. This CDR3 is CSALDRLNTEAFF. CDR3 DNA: TGCAGTGCCCTGGACAGGCTGAACACTGAAGCTTTCTTT.

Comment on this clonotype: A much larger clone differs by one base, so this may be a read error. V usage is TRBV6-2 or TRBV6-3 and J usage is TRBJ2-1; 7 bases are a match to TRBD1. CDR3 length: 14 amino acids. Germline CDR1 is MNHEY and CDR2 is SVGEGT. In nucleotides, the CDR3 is TGTGCCAGCAGTTACACCGACAGGGACAATGGGCAGTTCTTC. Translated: CASSYTDRDNGQFF.

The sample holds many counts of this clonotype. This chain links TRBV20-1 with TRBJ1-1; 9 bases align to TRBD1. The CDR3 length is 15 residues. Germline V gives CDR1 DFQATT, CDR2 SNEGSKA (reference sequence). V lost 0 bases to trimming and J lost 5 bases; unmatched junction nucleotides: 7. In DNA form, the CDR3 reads TGCAGTGCTAGAGAACAGGGGGCATTTAATACTGAAGCTTTCTTT. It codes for CSAREQGAFNTEAFF.

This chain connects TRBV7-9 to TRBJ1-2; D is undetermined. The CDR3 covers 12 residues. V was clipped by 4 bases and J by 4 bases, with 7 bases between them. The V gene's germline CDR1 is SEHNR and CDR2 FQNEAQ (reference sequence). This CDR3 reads CASSSESYGYTF. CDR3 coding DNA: TGTGCCAGCAGCTCAGAAAGCTATGGCTACACCTTC.

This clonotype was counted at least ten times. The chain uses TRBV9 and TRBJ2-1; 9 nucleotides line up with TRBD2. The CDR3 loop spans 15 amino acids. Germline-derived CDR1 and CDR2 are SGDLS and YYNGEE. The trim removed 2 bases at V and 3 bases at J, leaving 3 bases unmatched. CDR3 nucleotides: TGTGCCAGCAGCGTTCTAGCGGGGCGCTACAATGAGCAGTTCTTC. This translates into CASSVLAGRYNEQFF. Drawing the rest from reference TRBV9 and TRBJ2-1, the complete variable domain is DSGVTQTPKHLITATGQRVTLRCSPRSGDLSVYWYQQSLDQGLQFLIQYYNGEERAKGNILERFSAQQFPDLHSELNLSSLELGDSALYFCASSVLAGRYNEQFFGPGTRLTVL.

The CDR3 sequence: CASNPRDRALYEQYF. The CDR3 DNA reads TGTGCCAGCAACCCTCGGGACAGGGCCCTCTACGAGCAGTACTTC. The rearrangement links TRBV28 to TRBJ2-7; 9 positions match TRBD1. The germline V gene encodes CDR1 MDHEN and CDR2 SYDVKM. The CDR3 is 15 residues long. V was pared by 7 bases and J by 3 bases, with 10 bases of the junction left unmatched.

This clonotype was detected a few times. The CDR3 region has the DNA TGTGCCAGCAGCCCGGAGCAGAACTACGAGCAGTACTTC. Its translation is CASSPEQNYEQYF. This chain joins TRBV10-3 and TRBJ2-7; D ambiguous. Trimming left V 10 bases short and J 3 bases short, with 16 bases between. This CDR3 comprises 13 residues. CDR1 and CDR2 (germline): ENHRY, SYGVKD.

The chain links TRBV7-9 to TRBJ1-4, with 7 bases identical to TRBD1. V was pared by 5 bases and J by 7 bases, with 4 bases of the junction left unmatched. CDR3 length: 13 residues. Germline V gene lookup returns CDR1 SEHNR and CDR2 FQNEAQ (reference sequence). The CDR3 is CASSPRGGEKLFF. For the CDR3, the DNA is TGTGCCAGCAGCCCCAGGGGGGGTGAAAAACTGTTTTTT.

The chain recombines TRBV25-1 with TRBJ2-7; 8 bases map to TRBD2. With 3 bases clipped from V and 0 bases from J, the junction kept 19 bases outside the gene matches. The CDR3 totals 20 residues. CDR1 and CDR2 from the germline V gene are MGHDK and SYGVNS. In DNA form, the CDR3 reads TGTGCCAGCAGTGACCCGATGAAGACTAGCGAGGGGCCCCCCTCCTACGAGCAGTACGTC. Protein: CASSDPMKTSEGPPSYEQYV.

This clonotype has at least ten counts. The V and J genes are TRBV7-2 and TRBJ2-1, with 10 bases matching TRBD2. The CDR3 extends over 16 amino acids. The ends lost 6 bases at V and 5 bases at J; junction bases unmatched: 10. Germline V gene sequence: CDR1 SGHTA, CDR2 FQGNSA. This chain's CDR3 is CASRAQAGGLNNEQFF. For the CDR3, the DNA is TGTGCCAGCAGGGCTCAAGCGGGGGGGCTTAACAATGAGCAGTTCTTC.